The rows below give T cell receptor beta chains drawn from one sample of a study of T cells in Graves' hyperthyroidism and ophthalmopathy. TCRdb redid the calling of the multiplex PCR reads with MiXCR, one entry per CDR3 protein. The sample consists of about 500,000 distinct CDR3 sequences, 13% to 15% of them appearing once. The sample was blood. The source of these receptors is a woman between 18 and 30 years old with Graves' hyperthyroidism. The CDR3 runs from the conserved cysteine through the conserved F or W. A D gene is named only where the DNA matches it firmly. Clone size is stated in some rows and not others, as once, few, many or a class when expanded.

V gene: TRBV4-1
J gene: TRBJ1-1
D gene: .
clone size: .
CDR3 protein: CASSQEPGNTEAFF
CDR3 DNA: TGCGCCAGCAGCCAAGAACCCGGGAACACTGAAGCTTTCTTT

V gene: TRBV5-1
J gene: TRBJ2-3
D gene: TRBD2
clone size: .
CDR3 protein: CTSSLEGSGRLDTQYF
CDR3 DNA: TGCACCAGCAGCTTGGAAGGTAGCGGGAGGTTGGATACGCAGTATTTT

V gene: TRBV12-3/TRBV12-4
J gene: TRBJ1-2
D gene: .
clone size: many
CDR3 protein: CASRGGYRDNYGYTF
CDR3 DNA: TGTGCCAGCAGGGGGGGTTACAGAGACAACTATGGCTACACCTTC

V gene: TRBV9
J gene: TRBJ2-5
D gene: .
clone size: .
CDR3 protein: CASSPGSSETQYF
CDR3 DNA: TGTGCCAGCAGCCCCGGGTCGAGTGAGACCCAGTACTTC

V gene: TRBV19
J gene: TRBJ2-1
D gene: TRBD2
clone size: many
CDR3 protein: CASSSPGTSNEQFF
CDR3 DNA: TGTGCCAGTAGTTCCCCCGGGACTAGCAATGAGCAGTTCTTC

V gene: TRBV9
J gene: TRBJ2-3
D gene: .
clone size: many
CDR3 protein: CASSLSRGGTSTDTQYF
CDR3 DNA: TGTGCCAGCAGCCTCAGTAGGGGCGGGACTAGCACAGATACGCAGTATTTT

V gene: TRBV18
J gene: TRBJ2-1
D gene: TRBD2
clone size: many
CDR3 protein: CASSPPLSGSPYNEQFF
CDR3 DNA: TGTGCCAGCTCACCACCCCTTAGCGGGAGTCCCTACAATGAGCAGTTCTTC

V gene: TRBV9
J gene: TRBJ1-4
D gene: TRBD1
clone size: .
CDR3 protein: CASNRQGSNEKLFF
CDR3 DNA: TGTGCCAGCAACCGACAGGGGTCAAATGAAAAACTGTTTTTT

V gene: TRBV9
J gene: TRBJ2-1
D gene: TRBD2
clone size: .
CDR3 protein: CASSVEASGRVGDEQFF
CDR3 DNA: TGTGCCAGCAGCGTAGAGGCTAGCGGGAGAGTCGGAGATGAGCAGTTCTTC

V gene: TRBV6-1
J gene: TRBJ2-5
D gene: .
clone size: many
CDR3 protein: CASKEWTSETQYF
CDR3 DNA: TGTGCCAGCAAGGAATGGACTTCAGAGACCCAGTACTTC

V gene: TRBV20-1
J gene: TRBJ2-1
D gene: TRBD2
clone size: few
CDR3 protein: CSAMTSGRYEQFF
CDR3 DNA: TGCAGTGCTATGACTAGCGGGAGGTATGAGCAGTTCTTC

V gene: TRBV30
J gene: TRBJ1-1
D gene: .
clone size: many
CDR3 protein: CACWDLNTEAFF
CDR3 DNA: TGTGCCTGTTGGGATCTGAACACTGAAGCTTTCTTT

V gene: TRBV10-3
J gene: TRBJ1-1
D gene: .
clone size: many
CDR3 protein: CAISESEYTEAFF
CDR3 DNA: TGTGCCATCAGTGAGTCGGAATACACTGAAGCTTTCTTT

V gene: TRBV2
J gene: TRBJ2-3
D gene: TRBD2
clone size: many
CDR3 protein: CASLRTSGTTDTQYF
CDR3 DNA: TGTGCCAGCTTGAGGACTAGCGGAACCACAGATACGCAGTATTTT

V gene: TRBV19
J gene: TRBJ2-3
D gene: .
clone size: .
CDR3 protein: CASTGSLTDTQYF
CDR3 DNA: TGTGCCAGTACTGGGAGTCTCACAGATACGCAGTATTTT

V gene: TRBV4-1
J gene: TRBJ1-6
D gene: .
clone size: few
CDR3 protein: CASSQGPLALHF
CDR3 DNA: TGCGCCAGCAGCCAGGGACCTCTAGCCCTCCACTTT

V gene: TRBV6-1
J gene: TRBJ2-7
D gene: TRBD2
clone size: many
CDR3 protein: CASRPGTSGREEQYF
CDR3 DNA: TGTGCCAGCAGGCCCGGGACTAGCGGGAGGGAAGAGCAGTACTTC

V gene: TRBV20-1
J gene: TRBJ1-5
D gene: .
clone size: few
CDR3 protein: CSAREQGIGNQPQHF
CDR3 DNA: TGCAGTGCTAGGGAACAGGGAATAGGCAATCAGCCCCAGCATTTT

V gene: TRBV10-2
J gene: TRBJ1-1
D gene: .
clone size: many
CDR3 protein: CASSPDGGHTEAFF
CDR3 DNA: TGCGCCAGCAGCCCGGATGGGGGCCACACTGAAGCTTTCTTT

V gene: TRBV6-6
J gene: TRBJ2-7
D gene: .
clone size: many
CDR3 protein: CASSYRGEEQYF
CDR3 DNA: TGTGCCAGCAGTTACCGAGGGGAAGAGCAGTACTTC

V gene: TRBV6-6
J gene: TRBJ2-3
D gene: TRBD2
clone size: few
CDR3 protein: CASSYSGLADASTDTQYF
CDR3 DNA: TGTGCCAGCAGTTACTCCGGACTAGCGGATGCTAGCACAGATACGCAGTATTTT

V gene: TRBV12-3/TRBV12-4
J gene: TRBJ2-5
D gene: TRBD2
clone size: many
CDR3 protein: CASSLFASGQESQYF
CDR3 DNA: TGTGCCAGCAGTTTATTTGCTAGCGGACAAGAGAGCCAGTACTTC

V gene: TRBV18
J gene: TRBJ2-2
D gene: .
clone size: many
CDR3 protein: CASSLLDPGGTGELFF
CDR3 DNA: TGTGCCAGCTCACTGCTCGATCCCGGCGGCACCGGGGAGCTGTTTTTT

V gene: TRBV7-9
J gene: TRBJ2-1
D gene: TRBD2
clone size: .
CDR3 protein: CASSLWVQREGPYNEQFF
CDR3 DNA: TGTGCCAGCAGCTTATGGGTCCAGCGGGAGGGACCCTACAATGAGCAGTTCTTC

V gene: TRBV5-6
J gene: TRBJ1-1
D gene: TRBD1
clone size: many
CDR3 protein: CASSLGGQMNTEAFF
CDR3 DNA: TGTGCCAGCAGCTTGGGGGGACAGATGAACACTGAAGCTTTCTTT

V gene: TRBV12-3/TRBV12-4
J gene: TRBJ1-5
D gene: TRBD1
clone size: many
CDR3 protein: CASSSGGQGNQPQHF
CDR3 DNA: TGTGCCAGCAGTTCGGGGGGACAGGGAAACCAGCCCCAGCATTTT

V gene: TRBV9
J gene: TRBJ2-2
D gene: TRBD2
clone size: .
CDR3 protein: CASSPYQRENTGELFF
CDR3 DNA: TGTGCCAGCAGCCCCTATCAGCGGGAGAACACCGGGGAGCTGTTTTTT

V gene: TRBV7-2
J gene: TRBJ2-1
D gene: TRBD2
clone size: .
CDR3 protein: CASSFGGGPWDEQFF
CDR3 DNA: TGTGCCAGCAGCTTCGGGGGAGGGCCTTGGGATGAGCAGTTCTTC

V gene: TRBV3-1
J gene: TRBJ2-6
D gene: .
clone size: .
CDR3 protein: CASSQGGGANVLTF
CDR3 DNA: TGTGCCAGCAGCCAAGGGGGTGGGGCCAACGTCCTGACTTTC

V gene: TRBV7-3
J gene: TRBJ2-3
D gene: TRBD2
clone size: many
CDR3 protein: CASSRDYTDTQYF
CDR3 DNA: TGTGCCAGCAGCCGGGACTATACAGATACGCAGTATTTT

V gene: TRBV12-3/TRBV12-4
J gene: TRBJ2-7
D gene: TRBD1
clone size: .
CDR3 protein: CASTPGQGIYEQYF
CDR3 DNA: TGTGCCAGCACACCGGGACAGGGTATATACGAGCAGTACTTC

V gene: TRBV6-2/TRBV6-3
J gene: TRBJ2-7
D gene: TRBD2
clone size: many
CDR3 protein: CASSFLAGNSYEQYF
CDR3 DNA: TGTGCCAGCAGTTTCCTAGCGGGCAACTCCTACGAGCAGTACTTC

V gene: TRBV19
J gene: TRBJ2-1
D gene: TRBD2
clone size: few
CDR3 protein: CASSKTSGGNEQFF
CDR3 DNA: TGTGCCAGTAGTAAGACTAGCGGGGGCAATGAGCAGTTCTTC

V gene: TRBV27
J gene: TRBJ2-1
D gene: TRBD2
clone size: many
CDR3 protein: CASSLDFQGLAANGSYNEQFF
CDR3 DNA: TGTGCCAGCAGTTTAGATTTTCAGGGACTAGCGGCGAACGGCTCCTACAATGAGCAGTTCTTC